This entry is about one T cell receptor beta chain. Cohort 3 recovery required two negative PCRs, clearance, or symptom resolution. Source study methods: Amplification with reference gene primers provided the estimates of nucleated cell counts. Using immunoSEQ multiplex PCR, the repertoire was profiled, and TCRdb retains in-frame clones only, with some absent. V, J and clone size derive from that table, while D and trimming were established from the DNA sequence. Of roughly 170,000 clones in the sample, about 80% are singletons; the top ten hold over 9.5%. These data originate in a study of blood T cell repertoires in COVID-19. Study-wide background: The cDNA or gDNA used as material had been derived from T cells, B-cell-depleted T cells, or PBMCs.

Germline lookup yields CDR1 SGHNT and CDR2 YENEEA. V gave up 5 bases and J gave up 5 bases; unmatched junction bases: 12. The CDR3 covers 16 residues. This sequence joins TRBV11-3 and TRBJ2-5; 9 positions match TRBD2. The receptor was isolated from a man aged 50 to 59 who had recovered from COVID-19. Sequencing was carried out using PBMCs or T cells enriched from blood (not recorded which). In nucleotides, the CDR3 is TGTGCCAGCAGCCCGGGGTCCAGCGGGGGGAGGGAGACCCAGTACTTC. Translated, it gives CASSPGSSGGRETQYF. Complete variable domain (other parts from reference TRBV11-3 and TRBJ2-5): EAGVVQSPRYKIIEKKQPVAFWCNPISGHNTLYWYLQNLGQGPELLIRYENEEAVDDSQLPKDRFSAERLKGVDSTLKIQPAELGDSAVYLCASSPGSSGGRETQYFGPGTRLLVL.